A single sample is the source of the 10 T cell receptor beta chains below, sequenced in a study of beta chain features in type 1 diabetes. The authors reverse transcribed all of the isolated RNA, so sequencing captured expressed TCRB transcripts. Produced via immunoSEQ multiplex PCR; TCRdb's table is partial and in-frame only. The data show 390,000 or so clones, approximately 14% seen once. Sequenced: naive CD4+ T cells from blood. These TCRs come from a man between 25 and 39 years old in good health.

For this clone: This CDR3 is also generated by other DNA sequences in the sample. V gene TRBV7-9 combines with J gene TRBJ2-5; possibly TRBD1 for D (6 bases). V dropped 1 base and J dropped 4 bases, with 7 bases sitting between them. The CDR3 has 13 amino acids. The germline V gene has CDR1 SEHNR and CDR2 FQNEAQ (reference sequence). CDR3 coding DNA: TGTGCCAGCAGCTTAGTAGGGGGAGAGACCCAGTACTTC. Amino acids: CASSLVGGETQYF.

This clone has only a few counts. V is TRBV4-3 and J is TRBJ1-2, with unresolved D. The CDR3 spans 17 residues. Germline assignment: CDR1 LGHNA and CDR2 YSLEER. Trimming stripped 0 bases from V and 5 bases from J, with 19 bases between. The CDR3 is CASSQEVDRGQVYGYTF. The CDR3 coding sequence is TGCGCCAGCAGCCAAGAGGTTGACCGCGGCCAGGTGTATGGCTACACCTTC.

J is TRBJ1-5 and V is TRBV4-1; D is unclear. Germline V gene data show CDR1 as MGHRA and CDR2 as YSYEKL. V lost 2 bases and J 2 bases, leaving 10 bases between the germline ends. The CDR3 extends over 15 amino acids. CDR3 residues: CASSQLGLGNQPQHF. The CDR3 DNA reads as TGCGCCAGCAGCCAATTGGGCCTAGGCAATCAGCCCCAGCATTTT.

This sequence joins TRBV7-2 and TRBJ2-4, with no clear D. CDR3 length: 13 residues. CDR1 SGHTA and CDR2 FQGNSA come from the germline V gene. Trimming left V 5 bases short and J 6 bases short, with 11 bases between. Here the CDR3 DNA reads TGTGCCAGCAGCCCCTCGAGGACAAACATTCAGTACTTC. Its translation: CASSPSRTNIQYF.

This clone was counted only a few times. CDR3 sequence reads: CASSPRVAPDTQYF. CDR3 DNA sequence: TGTGCCAGCAGCCCCAGGGTCGCCCCAGATACGCAGTATTTT. The chain employs TRBV6-6 and TRBJ2-3; D possibly corresponds to TRBD1 (5 bases). The CDR3 consists of 14 residues. CDR1 MNHNY and CDR2 SVGAGI come from the germline V gene (reference sequence). The ends were cut back, 6 bases at V and 4 bases at J, with 14 bases in the middle.

In this sample, this clone turned up a few times. The gene calls are TRBV30 and TRBJ2-3, with 8 bases lining up with TRBD2. CDR1 and CDR2 (germline): GTSNPN, SVGIG (reference sequence). This CDR3 spans 14 amino acids. The V segment lost 3 bases and the J segment 2 bases; nucleotides outside the gene matches: 4. The CDR3 sequence: CAWRRREDTDTQYF. The CDR3 nucleotides are TGTGCCTGGAGGCGGCGGGAGGACACAGATACGCAGTATTTT.

The gene calls are TRBV25-1 and TRBJ2-7; D tentatively fits TRBD1 or TRBD2 (7 bases each). The V and J ends lost 4 bases and 2 bases respectively, with 15 bases between them. The CDR3 is 15 residues long. CDR1 MGHDK and CDR2 SYGVNS come from the germline V gene. The CDR3 sequence: CASSAGGGSPYEQYF. In DNA, the CDR3 is TGTGCCAGCAGTGCAGGGGGGGGGTCCCCCTACGAGCAGTACTTC.

This clone has more than one count but fewer than ten. V is TRBV5-6 and J is TRBJ2-3; 13 bases fit TRBD2. The CDR3 has 15 residues. V lost 4 bases, J lost 8 bases, and 7 bases stayed unmatched. The V gene's germline CDR1 is SGHDT and CDR2 YYEEEE. CDR3 amino acids: CASSRWTSGSGTQYF. The CDR3 DNA reads TGTGCCAGCAGCCGCTGGACTAGCGGGAGTGGTACGCAGTATTTT.

The chain uses TRBV7-2 and TRBJ2-6; TRBD1 agrees at 10 bases. Germline CDR1 reads SGHTA; CDR2 reads FQGNSA. The J segment lost 2 bases and the V segment lost 5 bases, leaving 12 bases of the junction unmatched. The CDR3 is made up of 19 amino acids. This chain's CDR3 is CASSLPGQGVLAGANVLTF. The CDR3 DNA is TGTGCCAGCAGCCTCCCTGGACAGGGGGTTCTCGCTGGGGCCAACGTCCTGACTTTC.

This clone was observed at least ten times. The rearrangement links TRBV25-1 to TRBJ2-7, with TRBD1 matching 7 bases. The germline V gene encodes CDR1 MGHDK and CDR2 SYGVNS. V lost 7 bases, J lost 3 bases, and 6 bases stayed unmatched. This CDR3 is 13 amino acids long. In nucleotides, the CDR3 is TGTGCCAGCAAGGGGACAGATGGCTACGAGCAGTACGTC. As protein: CASKGTDGYEQYV.